The 18 T cell receptor beta chains reported below all come from one sample, sequenced in a study of blood T cell repertoires in COVID-19. The method was immunoSEQ multiplex PCR; TCRdb's version includes in-frame clones alone and lacks a portion of them. The table records 200,000 to 300,000 clones, 70% to 90% of them present only once. Sequenced sample: peripheral blood. These receptors originate from a young man with active or convalescent COVID-19.

J is TRBJ1-1 and V is TRBV25-1, with D unresolved. The CDR3 is 11 residues long. The germline gives CDR1 MGHDK, CDR2 SYGVNS. The V gene lost 2 bases and the J gene lost 4 bases, with 2 bases spanning the gap. This chain's CDR3 is CASSERTEAFF. The DNA of the CDR3 is TGTGCCAGCAGTGAACGCACTGAAGCTTTCTTT.

V is TRBV24-1 and J is TRBJ2-1; TRBD2 might be the D (6 bases). Germline CDR1 is KGHDR and CDR2 is SFDVKD. The ends were cut back, 0 bases at V and 10 bases at J, with 6 bases in the middle. The CDR3 extends over 12 amino acids. The CDR3 protein is CATSDLAGEQFF. For the CDR3, the DNA is TGTGCCACCAGTGATTTGGCGGGGGAGCAGTTCTTC.

The chain joins TRBV6-2 or TRBV6-3 to TRBJ2-5; D might be TRBD2 (6 bases). CDR1 is MNHEY, CDR2 SVGEGT, per germline. The CDR3 length is 15 residues. V dropped 2 bases and J dropped 5 bases, with 15 bases sitting between them. The CDR3 here is CASSYGDFLRETQYF. Written as DNA, the CDR3 is TGTGCCAGCAGTTACGGGGACTTCCTGCGGGAGACCCAGTACTTC.

CDR3 sequence: CASSYSRGASPLHF. CDR3 nucleotide sequence: TGTGCCAGCAGTTACTCACGGGGAGCTAGTCCCCTCCACTTT. The chain links TRBV6-5 to TRBJ1-6; D is unclear. CDR3 length equals 14 residues. The V gene's germline CDR1 is MNHEY and CDR2 SVGAGI. V was pared by 0 bases and J by 13 bases, with 13 bases between.

The gene calls are TRBV2 and TRBJ2-7; TRBD1 aligns across 11 bases. This CDR3 contains 14 residues. Germline CDR1 reads SNHLY; CDR2 reads FYNNEI. J was trimmed by 6 bases and V by 6 bases; bases with no gene match: 7. The CDR3 sequence: CASRGRTGGGEQYF. The CDR3 DNA reads as TGTGCCAGCAGGGGCCGGACAGGGGGCGGCGAGCAGTACTTC.

The rearrangement uses TRBV7-8 and TRBJ2-5; 8 positions match TRBD1. The V segment lost 5 bases and the J segment 5 bases; nucleotides outside the gene matches: 10. The CDR3 loop spans 15 amino acids. The V gene's germline CDR1 is SGHVS and CDR2 FQNEAQ. CDR3 bases: TGTGCCAGCAGCGAACGGACAGGGAGAATCGAGACCCAGTACTTC. It yields the protein CASSERTGRIETQYF. The full variable domain, rest sourced from reference TRBV7-8 and TRBJ2-5, is GAGVSQSPRYKVAKRGQDVALRCDPISGHVSLFWYQQALGQGPEFLTYFQNEAQLDKSGLPSDRFFAERPEGSVSTLKIQRTQQEDSAVYLCASSERTGRIETQYFGPGTRLLVL.

The V call is TRBV9, the J call TRBJ2-5, with 7 positions matching TRBD2. The ends lost 3 bases at V and 5 bases at J; junction bases unmatched: 1. The CDR3 length is 12 residues. In germline, CDR1 is SGDLS, CDR2 YYNGEE. The CDR3 DNA is TGTGCCAGCAGCGGGGGAGGGGAGACCCAGTACTTC. Its protein is CASSGGGETQYF.

This rearrangement joins TRBV5-6 to TRBJ2-1; TRBD2 matches 13 bases. The V gene end was trimmed by 0 bases and the J gene end by 4 bases; junction bases not matched to a gene: 10. The CDR3 extends over 19 amino acids. The germline V gene encodes CDR1 SGHDT and CDR2 YYEEEE. The CDR3 region has the DNA TGTGCCAGCAGCTTGGCTGTGACTAGCGGGGGGTTCTTATACAATGAGCAGTTCTTC. Translating it yields CASSLAVTSGGFLYNEQFF.

V gene TRBV27 combines with J gene TRBJ2-6; D unclear. Germline CDR1 is MNHEY and CDR2 is SMNVEV (reference sequence). The CDR3 length is 15 residues. V was shortened by 5 bases and J by 0 bases, with 8 bases between the two germline ends. This CDR3 reads CASSQTRSGANVLTF. For the CDR3, the DNA is TGTGCCAGCAGTCAGACTCGCTCTGGGGCCAACGTCCTGACTTTC. The full variable domain, rest sourced from reference TRBV27 and TRBJ2-6, is EAQVTQNPRYLITVTGKKLTVTCSQNMNHEYMSWYRQDPGLGLRQIYYSMNVEVTDKGDVPEGYKVSRKEKRNFPLILESPSPNQTSLYFCASSQTRSGANVLTFGAGSRLTVL.

The CDR3, as DNA: TGCGGGACAGAGTACCAAGAGACCCAGTACTTC. It yields the protein CGTEYQETQYF. The chain employs TRBV20-1 and TRBJ2-5; 7 bases are a match to TRBD1. The V gene's germline CDR1 is DFQATT and CDR2 SNEGSKA (reference sequence). The CDR3 extends over 11 amino acids.

V and J are TRBV9 and TRBJ2-6; D is possibly TRBD1 (6 bases). CDR3 length: 18 residues. V was cut by 4 bases and J by 0 bases, with 17 bases left in between. The germline gives CDR1 SGDLS, CDR2 YYNGEE. The CDR3, as DNA: TGTGCCAGCAGCCCGGGACATGGCATTTTCTCTGGGGCCAACGTCCTGACTTTC. It is translated as CASSPGHGIFSGANVLTF.

This sequence joins TRBV4-2 and TRBJ2-7, with 8 bases lining up with TRBD1. This CDR3 has 14 amino acids. CDR1 is LGHNA and CDR2 is YNFKEQ in the germline V gene. Trimming removed 4 bases from V and 0 bases from J; junction bases left unmatched: 2. The CDR3, as DNA: TGTGCCAGCAGCCCGACAGGGGACTCCTACGAGCAGTACTTC. It yields the protein CASSPTGDSYEQYF.

The chain links TRBV4-3 to TRBJ2-2; TRBD2 is a possible D gene (6 bases). Germline assignment: CDR1 LGHNA and CDR2 YSLEER. The CDR3 spans 17 residues. V shed 0 bases and J shed 1 base, with 12 bases lying between them. The DNA of the CDR3 is TGCGCCAGCAGCCAAGATGCACGGGGGAGGAACACCGGGGAGCTGTTTTTT. Translating it yields CASSQDARGRNTGELFF.

The J gene is TRBJ1-2, the V gene TRBV4-1; 8 positions match TRBD1. There are 17 residues in the CDR3. V lost 1 base and J lost 5; bases outside the gene matches: 12. The germline V gene has CDR1 MGHRA and CDR2 YSYEKL. The CDR3 DNA follows: TGCGCCAGCAGCCAAGGTCAATCTGGACAGGGCCTATATGGCTACACCTTC. This translates into CASSQGQSGQGLYGYTF.

Only a few counts were recorded for this clone. This chain uses TRBV15 with TRBJ2-1, with D possibly TRBD2 on 6 matching bases. The CDR3 is made up of 16 amino acids. Trimming cost V 0 bases and J 5 bases, with 14 bases left between them. Germline assignment: CDR1 LNHNV and CDR2 YYDKDF (reference sequence). CDR3 protein: CATSREPTRGHNEQFF. The CDR3 DNA follows: TGTGCCACCAGCAGAGAGCCGACTAGAGGTCACAATGAGCAGTTCTTC. Based on the CDR3 plus reference TRBV15 and TRBJ2-1, the full variable domain is DAMVIQNPRYQVTQFGKPVTLSCSQTLNHNVMYWYQQKSSQAPKLLFHYYDKDFNNEADTPDNFQSRRPNTSFCFLDIRSPGLGDTAMYLCATSREPTRGHNEQFFGPGTRLTVL.

CDR3 nucleotides: TGTGCCAGCAGTTATTTCGACAGCTATAGCAATCAGCCCCAGCATTTT. Amino acid sequence: CASSYFDSYSNQPQHF. J is TRBJ1-5 and V is TRBV6-2 or TRBV6-3; possibly TRBD1 for D (5 bases). Trimming removed 3 bases at V and 0 bases at J, with 12 bases between. Germline V gene lookup returns CDR1 MNHEY and CDR2 SVGEGT. This CDR3 is 16 amino acids long.

V usage is TRBV9 and J usage is TRBJ2-1, with 7 nucleotides matching TRBD2. CDR3 length: 14 residues. V shed 4 bases and J 4 bases; nucleotides not matched to a gene: 5. CDR1 and CDR2 from the germline V gene are SGDLS and YYNGEE. The CDR3 nucleotides read TGTGCCAGCAGCATCCAGCGGGATTACAATGAGCAGTTCTTC. It yields the protein CASSIQRDYNEQFF.

The chain is built from TRBV6-6 and TRBJ1-6; TRBD1 might be the D (5 bases). V gave up 4 bases and J gave up 7 bases, with 5 bases separating them. The CDR3 is 12 amino acids. Germline V gene data show CDR1 as MNHNY and CDR2 as SVGAGI (reference sequence). CDR3 coding DNA: TGTGCCAGCAGTTCAGGGAATTCACCCCTCCACTTT. Its translation: CASSSGNSPLHF.